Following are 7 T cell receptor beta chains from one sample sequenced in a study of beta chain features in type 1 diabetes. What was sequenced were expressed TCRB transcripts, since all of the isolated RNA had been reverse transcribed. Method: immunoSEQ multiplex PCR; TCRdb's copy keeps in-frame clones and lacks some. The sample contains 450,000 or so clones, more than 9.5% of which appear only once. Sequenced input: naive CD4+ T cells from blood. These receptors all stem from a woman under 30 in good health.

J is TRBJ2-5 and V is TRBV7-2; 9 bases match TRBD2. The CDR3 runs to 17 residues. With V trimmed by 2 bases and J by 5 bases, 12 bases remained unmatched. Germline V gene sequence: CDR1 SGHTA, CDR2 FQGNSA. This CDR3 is CASSLSPGAGGQETQYF. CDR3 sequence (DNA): TGTGCCAGCAGCTTATCCCCCGGTGCGGGGGGGCAGGAGACCCAGTACTTC. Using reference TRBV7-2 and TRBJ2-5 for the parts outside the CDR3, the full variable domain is GAGVSQSPSNKVTEKGKDVELRCDPISGHTALYWYRQSLGQGLEFLIYFQGNSAPDKSGLPSDRFSAERTGGSVSTLTIQRTQQEDSAVYLCASSLSPGAGGQETQYFGPGTRLLVL.

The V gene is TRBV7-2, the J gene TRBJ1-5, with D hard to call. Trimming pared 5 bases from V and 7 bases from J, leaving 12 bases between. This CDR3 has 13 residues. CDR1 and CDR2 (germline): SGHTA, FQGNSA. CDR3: CASSGPGGQPQHF. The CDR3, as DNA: TGTGCCAGCAGCGGTCCTGGTGGCCAGCCCCAGCATTTT.

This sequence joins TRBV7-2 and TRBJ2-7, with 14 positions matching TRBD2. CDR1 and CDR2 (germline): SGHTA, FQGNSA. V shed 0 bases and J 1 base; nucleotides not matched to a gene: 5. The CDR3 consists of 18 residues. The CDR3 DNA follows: TGTGCCAGCAGCTTAGCGTTGAGGACTAGCGGGAGGTCCTACGAGCAGTACTTC. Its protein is CASSLALRTSGRSYEQYF.

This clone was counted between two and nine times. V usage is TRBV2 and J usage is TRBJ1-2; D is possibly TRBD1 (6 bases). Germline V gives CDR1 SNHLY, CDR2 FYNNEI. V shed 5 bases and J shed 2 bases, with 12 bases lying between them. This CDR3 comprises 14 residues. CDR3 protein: CASSLHRANYGYTF. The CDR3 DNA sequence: TGTGCCAGCAGTTTGCACAGGGCCAACTATGGCTACACCTTC.

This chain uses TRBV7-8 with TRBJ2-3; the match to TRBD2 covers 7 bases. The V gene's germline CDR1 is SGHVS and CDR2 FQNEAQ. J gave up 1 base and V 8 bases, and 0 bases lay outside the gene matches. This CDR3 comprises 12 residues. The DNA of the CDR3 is TGTGCCAGCGGGGGGGGCACAGATACGCAGTATTTT. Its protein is CASGGGTDTQYF.

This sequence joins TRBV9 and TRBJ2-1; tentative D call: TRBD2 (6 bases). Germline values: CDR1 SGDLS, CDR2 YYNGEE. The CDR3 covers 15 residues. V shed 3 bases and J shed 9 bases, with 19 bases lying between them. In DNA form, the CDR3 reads TGTGCCAGCAGCGCGTCGGGGGAGGTGTTTGTTGAGCAGTTCTTC. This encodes CASSASGEVFVEQFF.

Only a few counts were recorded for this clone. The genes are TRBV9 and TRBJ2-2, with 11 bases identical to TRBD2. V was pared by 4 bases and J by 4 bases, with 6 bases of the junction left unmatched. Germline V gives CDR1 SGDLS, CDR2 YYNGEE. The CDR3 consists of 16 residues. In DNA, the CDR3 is TGTGCCAGCAGCCCAAGACTAGCGGGGATCACCGGGGAGCTGTTTTTT. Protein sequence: CASSPRLAGITGELFF.